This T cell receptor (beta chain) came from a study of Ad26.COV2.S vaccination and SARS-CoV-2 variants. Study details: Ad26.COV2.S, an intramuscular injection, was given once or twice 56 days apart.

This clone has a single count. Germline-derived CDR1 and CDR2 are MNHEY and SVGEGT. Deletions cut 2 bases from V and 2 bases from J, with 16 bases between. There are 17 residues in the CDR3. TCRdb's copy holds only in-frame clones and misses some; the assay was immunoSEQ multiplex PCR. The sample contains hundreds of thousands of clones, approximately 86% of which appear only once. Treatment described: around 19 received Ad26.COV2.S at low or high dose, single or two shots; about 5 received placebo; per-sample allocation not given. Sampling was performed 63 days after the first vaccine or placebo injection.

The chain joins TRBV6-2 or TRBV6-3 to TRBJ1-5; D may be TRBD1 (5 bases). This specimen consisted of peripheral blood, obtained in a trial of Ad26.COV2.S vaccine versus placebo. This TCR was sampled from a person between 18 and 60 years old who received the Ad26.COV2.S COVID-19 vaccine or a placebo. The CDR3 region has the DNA TGTGCCAGCAGTTACCCCCCCGCAGGGTTCGGCAATCAGCCCCAGCATTTT. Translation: CASSYPPAGFGNQPQHF.